These T cell receptor beta chains were read from a single sample in a study of post-analysis software for immune sequencing data. TCRdb passed the PCR reads through MiXCR, listing each CDR3 protein once. The top ten clones hold approximately 10% of a sample with hundreds of thousands of distinct CDR3 sequences, around 64% of them seen once. The specimen was blood. These receptors all come from a girl aged 2-15 years with multiple sclerosis. Each CDR3 is given with its conserved first and last residue. The order of the fields is J gene, clone size, V gene, D gene, CDR3 DNA, CDR3 protein. A D gene is named only where the DNA matches it firmly. The size field is filled for only some rows; it gives once, few, many or a size class.

>TRBJ1-2|-|TRBV5-5|-
TGTGCCAGCAGCGCGGGGGTAGCAGTTAGTAACTATGGCTACACCTTC
CASSAGVAVSNYGYTF
>TRBJ2-7|once|TRBV4-2|-
TGTGCCAGCAGCCCGTTCGGGGGAACCTACGAGCAGTACTTC
CASSPFGGTYEQYF
>TRBJ2-7|-|TRBV30|-
TGTGCCTGGAGAAGGTCCGGAGATTACGAGCAGTACTTC
CAWRRSGDYEQYF
>TRBJ2-2|-|TRBV3-1|-
TGTGCCAGCAGCCAAGATTCGGGACGAAAGAACACCGGGGAGCTGTTTTTT
CASSQDSGRKNTGELFF
>TRBJ2-1|-|TRBV29-1|TRBD2
TGCAGCGTTCAAGGCGGGAGGGCTCGAAGCTCCTACAATGAGCAGTTCTTC
CSVQGGRARSSYNEQFF
>TRBJ1-1|-|TRBV7-2|TRBD1
TGTGCCAGCAGCTCGACAGGGACAGACCTTAACACTGAAGCTTTCTTT
CASSSTGTDLNTEAFF
>TRBJ2-7|once|TRBV7-9|-
TGTGCCAGCAGCTTAGTGGGCCTGGAGAGTTACTACGAGCAGTACTTC
CASSLVGLESYYEQYF
>TRBJ2-7|-|TRBV6-6|-
TGTGCCAGCAGTTACAGGGGCCGCTCCTACGAGCAGTACTTC
CASSYRGRSYEQYF
>TRBJ2-7|-|TRBV5-1|TRBD2
TGCGCCAGCAGCCCGGGACTAGCGGACCACGAGCAGTACTTC
CASSPGLADHEQYF
>TRBJ1-1|few|TRBV29-1|TRBD1
TGCAGCGTTGAAGACAGGGGGCTTCTCCTGAACACTGAAGCTTTCTTT
CSVEDRGLLLNTEAFF
>TRBJ2-5|few|TRBV29-1|TRBD2
TGCAGCTGCCAGCTGGGGGGGTCACAAGAGACCCAGTACTTC
CSCQLGGSQETQYF
>TRBJ2-5|-|TRBV6-5|TRBD1
TGTGCCAGCAGTTTGACAGGGTTTTTTCAAGAGACCCAGTACTTC
CASSLTGFFQETQYF
>TRBJ1-2|-|TRBV29-1|-
TGCAGCGTTCTACAGGGAGGTGGAACAGGTGGCTACACCTTC
CSVLQGGGTGGYTF
>TRBJ2-3|-|TRBV10-2|-
TGCGCCAGGGCGACAGGTAGCACAGATACGCAGTATTTT
CARATGSTDTQYF
>TRBJ2-1|few|TRBV7-2|TRBD2
TGTGCCAGCAGCCTCGGGACTAGCTTCTATGAGCAGTTCTTC
CASSLGTSFYEQFF
>TRBJ2-5|-|TRBV24-1|-
TGTGCCACCAGTGATTCCAGGCAGGGAGGAGAGACCCAGTACTTC
CATSDSRQGGETQYF
>TRBJ2-1|-|TRBV20-1|TRBD2
TGCAGTGCTAGTCACACCGGGACTAGCGCGCGACTATCCTACAATGAGCAGTTCTTC
CSASHTGTSARLSYNEQFF
>TRBJ1-2|-|TRBV5-1|TRBD1
TGCGCCAGCAGCATGACAGGGGACGGCTACACCTTC
CASSMTGDGYTF
>TRBJ2-2|few|TRBV29-1|-
TGCAGCGTTGGAGCAGTCCACGGCGGGGAGCTGTTTTTT
CSVGAVHGGELFF
>TRBJ1-2|-|TRBV7-2|TRBD1
TGTGCCAGCAGCCGCAGGGGGCTCGGCTACACCTTC
CASSRRGLGYTF
>TRBJ2-3|-|TRBV6-1|-
TGTGCCAGCAGTGAACAGATCACAGATACGCAGTATTTT
CASSEQITDTQYF
>TRBJ2-5|few|TRBV27|-
TGTGCCAGCAGTTTATGGAGGGGGAAGGGAGAGACCCAGTACTTC
CASSLWRGKGETQYF
>TRBJ1-4|-|TRBV10-2|TRBD1
TGCGCCAGCAGGAGGGGGCGTGATGAAAAACTGTTTTTT
CASRRGRDEKLFF
>TRBJ1-2|-|TRBV29-1|-
TGCAGCGTTGAAGCACCGGGGAAATACGGCTACACCTTC
CSVEAPGKYGYTF
>TRBJ2-7|-|TRBV20-1|TRBD1
TGCAGTGCTAAGCAACGGACAGGGCGGTCATCCGAGCAGTACTTC
CSAKQRTGRSSEQYF
>TRBJ2-5|-|TRBV20-1|-
TGCAGTGCACTAGGGGCTAATGGGTTGTTGGCCCAGTACTTC
CSALGANGLLAQYF
>TRBJ2-1|-|TRBV27|TRBD2
TGTGCCAGCCAGCAGGGGACTAGCGGTTACAATGAGCAGTTCTTC
CASQQGTSGYNEQFF
>TRBJ2-5|-|TRBV4-1|-
TGCGCCAGCAGCCAAGGACTAGTGTACCAAGAGACCCAGTACTTC
CASSQGLVYQETQYF
>TRBJ2-5|few|TRBV7-3|-
TGTGCCAGCAGCTTAAATCCCGGAGAGACCCAGTACTTC
CASSLNPGETQYF
>TRBJ2-1|few|TRBV7-2|TRBD2
TGTGCCAGCAGCCCACGGACTAGCGGGGTTGAGCAGTTCTTC
CASSPRTSGVEQFF
>TRBJ2-7|few|TRBV2|-
TGTGCCAGCAGTGAAGCACCGGACGGACTAATCCGCCCCTCCTACGAGCAGTACTTC
CASSEAPDGLIRPSYEQYF
>TRBJ1-1|few|TRBV28|TRBD1
TGTGCCACCCCAGACAGGGACACTGAAGCTTTCTTT
CATPDRDTEAFF
>TRBJ2-1|-|TRBV20-1|-
TGCAGTGCGGGGGGCTCGGGAAAGATCTACAATGAGCAGTTCTTC
CSAGGSGKIYNEQFF
>TRBJ2-3|-|TRBV3-1|TRBD2
TGTGCCAGCAGCCAAGCCAGCGGGGGCACAGATACGCAGTATTTT
CASSQASGGTDTQYF
>TRBJ2-5|-|TRBV15|-
TGTGCCACCAGCGAAAACTACGGGGAGACCCAGTACTTC
CATSENYGETQYF
>TRBJ2-7|few|TRBV3-1|-
TGTGCCAGCTTGGGGGGGCGCAGCGAGCAGTACTTC
CASLGGRSEQYF
>TRBJ2-1|-|TRBV28|TRBD2
TGTGCCAGCAGCCTTAGCGGGGGGGCCGTCTCCTACAATGAGCAGTTCTTC
CASSLSGGAVSYNEQFF